This paragraph covers one TCR beta chain sequence. The antigen is not known. The sample originates from a study of cytomegalovirus exposure and HLA in healthy donors. Findings of the study overall: Analyses of presence and absence presupposed an approximately uniform sequencing depth across donors. TCR beta V- and J-gene trimming was later associated with a missense DCLRE1C variant.

CDR3 length equals 16 residues. Germline CDR1 reads SGHTA; CDR2 reads FQGTGA. With V trimmed by 4 bases and J by 8 bases, 13 bases remained unmatched. 13 Jbeta primers and 60 Vbeta primers were used for the PCR. Assay used: immunoSEQ multiplex PCR; TCRdb lists only in-frame clones, some missing. Of a few hundred thousand clones in the sample, about 86% were seen once. The sequenced sample was PBMCs. The chain recombines TRBV7-3 with TRBJ2-3; 9 nucleotides line up with TRBD2. The clonotype comes from a woman aged 55-75 years in good health and CMV-seropositive. CDR3 nucleotides: TGTGCCAGCAGCTCCTTAGCGGGAGCCCCGGGCGGTACGCAGTATTTT. This gives the protein CASSSLAGAPGGTQYF.